The 9 T cell receptor beta chains presented below share a single source sample, sequenced in a study of CD8 T cells in cerebrospinal fluid in Alzheimer's disease. From its re-call of the 10x single-cell sequencing reads, TCRdb lists each CDR3 protein once, without DNA. This sample contains approximately 1,500 distinct CDR3 sequences. The sequencing input was cerebrospinal fluid. Receptors originate from a human donor with Alzheimer's disease.

According to its frequency, this clonotype is large. The V call is TRBV3-1, the J call TRBJ1-6. CDR1 is LGHDT and CDR2 is YNNKEL in the germline V gene (reference sequence). The CDR3 runs 16 residues. This CDR3 reads CASSHQSAGYNSPLHF.

By frequency, this clonotype is medium-sized. The chain recombines TRBV27 with TRBJ1-4; no DNA is available, so the TRBD1 call from TCRdb remains unchecked. CDR3 length equals 15 residues. Germline V gene lookup returns CDR1 MNHEY and CDR2 SMNVEV (reference sequence). The CDR3 protein is CASKPGTVTNEKLFF.

In terms of frequency, this clonotype is medium-sized. This rearrangement joins TRBV6-5 to TRBJ2-3; TCRdb's D call of TRBD1 is untestable without DNA. This CDR3 spans 14 amino acids. CDR1 is MNHEY, CDR2 SVGAGI, per germline. CDR3 amino acids: CASKGRGGTDTQYF.

By frequency, this clonotype is medium-sized (0.01 to 0.1%). The rearrangement joins TRBV19 to TRBJ2-1; TCRdb's D call, TRBD1, is unchecked because there is no DNA. The CDR3 loop spans 16 amino acids. CDR1 and CDR2 (germline): LNHDA, SQIVND (reference sequence). The chain's CDR3 is CASSIDRPGGMDEQFF.

This clonotype is called medium-sized based on its frequency. V usage is TRBV10-1 and J usage is TRBJ2-1; absent DNA, TCRdb's TRBD2 call cannot be checked. The length of the CDR3 is 15 residues. CDR1 and CDR2 from the germline V gene are WNHNN and SYGVQD (reference sequence). CDR3 sequence: CASSQLAGGLNEQFF.

This clonotype ranks as medium-sized in terms of frequency. This sequence joins TRBV4-2 and TRBJ2-6. CDR1 and CDR2 from the germline V gene are LGHNA and YNFKEQ. This CDR3 contains 17 residues. The CDR3 spells CASSQESLLTEANVLTF.

By frequency, this clonotype registers large. The genes are TRBV7-3 and TRBJ1-1. Germline CDR1 SGHTA, CDR2 FQGTGA. The CDR3 is 14 amino acids. CDR3 sequence: CASSSSSANTEAFF.

This clonotype is classed as medium-sized by frequency. CDR3 region: CASSPRGYGYTF. The J gene is TRBJ1-2, the V gene TRBV5-8. CDR3 size: 12 residues. Germline V CDR1 and CDR2: SGHTS, YDEGEE.

Frequency places this clonotype as medium-sized. CDR3 in amino acids: CASSLDLGSEQFF. The genes are TRBV11-2 and TRBJ2-1. CDR3 size: 13 residues. Germline V gene sequence: CDR1 SGHAT, CDR2 FQNNGV.